The 14 T cell receptor beta chains listed next were all sequenced from one sample in a study of T cell repertoires in cytomegalovirus infection. TCRdb itself ran the reads through MiXCR, one entry per CDR3 protein. The sample gives more than 500,000 distinct CDR3 sequences, 15% to 20% of which show up once; roughly a quarter is in the top ten. The sequencing input was CD8+ T cells from PBMCs. These receptors were taken from a human donor in good health (CMV status not recorded). Some clones in this sample may be carry-over from other donors' samples.

In this sample, this clonotype turned up many times. This chain links TRBV7-9 with TRBJ1-2; D not certain. Trimming took 5 bases from V and 4 from J, leaving 11 bases between them. The CDR3 sequence is 13 residues long. Looked up from germline, CDR1 is SEHNR and CDR2 is FQNEAQ (reference sequence). Here the CDR3 DNA reads TGTGCCAGCAGCGAAAACGGATTCTATGGCTACACCTTC. Translating gives CASSENGFYGYTF.

Regarding this clonotype: Possible read error: a much larger clone is one base away. The gene calls are TRBV7-3 and TRBJ2-5; possible D gene TRBD2, 5 bases. Germline CDR1 and CDR2: SGHTA and FQGTGA. The length of the CDR3 is 14 residues. The CDR3: CASSSSTSSATPYF. The CDR3 DNA reads as TGTGCCAGCAGCTCCTCCACTAGTTCGGCGACCCCGTACTTC.

This clonotype occurred many times. The chain is built from TRBV7-6 and TRBJ1-1; possible D gene TRBD1, 6 bases. The V end lost 5 bases, the J end lost 5 bases, and 18 bases lay between the germline ends. The CDR3 has 15 residues. The germline CDR1 and CDR2 sequences are SGHVS and FNYEAQ. The CDR3 region is CASSLRQAGRTEAFF. The CDR3 DNA reads as TGTGCCAGCAGCCTACGACAGGCGGGTCGAACTGAAGCTTTCTTT.

This clonotype was detected ten times or more. The V gene is TRBV7-9, the J gene TRBJ2-5; possible D gene TRBD2, 7 bases. This CDR3 has 15 amino acids. CDR1 SEHNR and CDR2 FQNEAQ come from the germline V gene (reference sequence). The CDR3 loop reads CATPEGGGPAETQYF. The CDR3 DNA reads as TGTGCTACCCCCGAGGGGGGAGGGCCAGCGGAGACCCAGTACTTC.

In its sample, this clonotype was seen many times. V and J are TRBV20-1 and TRBJ2-2, with a tentative D call TRBD2 (5 bases). V was shortened by 5 bases and J by 2 bases, with 21 bases between the two germline ends. Germline lookup yields CDR1 DFQATT and CDR2 SNEGSKA (reference sequence). CDR3 length equals 17 residues. The CDR3 spells CSAGRDGNTPNTGELFF. The CDR3 coding sequence is TGCAGTGCTGGCAGAGACGGGAACACCCCCAACACCGGGGAGCTGTTTTTT.

The chain joins TRBV3-1 to TRBJ2-2; possibly TRBD2 for D (6 bases). CDR1 and CDR2 from the germline V gene are LGHDT and YNNKEL (reference sequence). CDR3 length: 17 residues. V lost 4 bases and J 6 bases, leaving 21 bases between the germline ends. CDR3: CASSPPLQAEGSGELFF. The CDR3 nucleotides are TGTGCCAGCAGCCCCCCCTTGCAAGCGGAGGGGTCCGGGGAGCTGTTTTTT.

This rearrangement joins TRBV7-9 to TRBJ1-4; D not certain. V gave up 4 bases and J gave up 6 bases, with 6 bases separating them. The germline gives CDR1 SEHNR, CDR2 FQNEAQ (reference sequence). The CDR3 sequence is 12 residues long. CDR3: CASSWSDEKLFF. In nucleotides, the CDR3 is TGTGCCAGCAGCTGGTCAGATGAAAAACTGTTTTTT.

Here the CDR3 reads CASSPRDLYNEQFF. In DNA form, the CDR3 reads TGTGCCAGCAGTCCTAGGGACCTCTACAATGAGCAGTTCTTC. This chain uses TRBV28 with TRBJ2-1; TRBD1 or TRBD2 may be the D gene (5 bases each). Trimming pared 5 bases from V and 3 bases from J, leaving 11 bases between. This CDR3 region has 14 residues. From germline, CDR1 is MDHEN and CDR2 SYDVKM.

The chain recombines TRBV4-2 with TRBJ2-3; no clear D. The CDR3 has 15 residues. V lost 1 base to trimming and J lost 4 bases, with 12 bases between them. Germline V gene data show CDR1 as LGHNA and CDR2 as YNFKEQ. The DNA of the CDR3 is TGTGCCAGCAGCCAAGGGGCTCCCGTGCCAGATACGCAGTATTTT. Translation: CASSQGAPVPDTQYF.

Many counts were recorded for this clonotype. This sequence joins TRBV27 and TRBJ1-2; D gene uncertain. With 4 bases removed from V and 5 bases from J, the gap between germline ends came to 20 bases. The CDR3 has 16 residues. The V gene's germline CDR1 is MNHEY and CDR2 SMNVEV (reference sequence). CDR3 sequence (DNA): TGTGCCAGCAGTTCTGTGCCGGGATCCCAAGGGTATGGCTACACCTTC. Translation: CASSSVPGSQGYGYTF.

Points on this clonotype: Given a much more abundant clone one base away, this may be a read error. The chain couples TRBV12-3 or TRBV12-4 to TRBJ1-2, with 9 bases fitting TRBD1. V was clipped by 1 base and J by 4 bases; unmatched bases: 4. CDR3 length equals 15 residues. CDR3 coding DNA: TGTGCCAGCAGTTTAGTGGGGACAGGGCCCTATGGCTACACCTTC. Its translation: CASSLVGTGPYGYTF.

The genes are TRBV30 and TRBJ2-1, with D perhaps TRBD2 (5 bases). Trimming left V 3 bases short and J 5 bases short, with 8 bases between. This CDR3 has 12 amino acids. Germline CDR1 and CDR2: GTSNPN and SVGIG (reference sequence). The CDR3 sequence is CAWSATNNEQFF. DNA of the CDR3: TGTGCCTGGAGCGCGACTAACAATGAGCAGTTCTTC. Looking up the rest from reference TRBV30 and TRBJ2-1 gives the full variable domain: SQTIHQWPATLVQPVGSPLSLECTVEGTSNPNLYWYRQAAGRGLQLLFYSVGIGQISSEVPQNLSASRPQDRQFILSSKKLLLSDSGFYLCAWSATNNEQFFGPGTRLTVL.

This clonotype was detected ten times or more. The V gene is TRBV10-3, the J gene TRBJ2-5; TRBD1 might be the D (5 bases). Trimming removed 0 bases at V and 1 base at J, with 6 bases between. CDR1 ENHRY and CDR2 SYGVKD come from the germline V gene. This CDR3 has 14 residues. The CDR3 loop reads CAISESGAQETQYF. Written as DNA, the CDR3 is TGTGCCATCAGTGAGTCTGGGGCCCAAGAGACCCAGTACTTC.

This clonotype was detected only a few times. The chain carries TRBV4-1 and TRBJ1-1; tentatively, D is TRBD1 (6 bases). Trimming took 3 bases from V and 0 from J, leaving 14 bases between them. This CDR3 has 16 amino acids. The germline V gene encodes CDR1 MGHRA and CDR2 YSYEKL. The CDR3 sequence: CASSHPRDTMNTEAFF. CDR3 coding DNA: TGCGCCAGCAGCCACCCCCGGGACACTATGAACACTGAAGCTTTCTTT.